Here is one T cell receptor (beta chain) with its context. V was cut by 5 bases and J by 0 bases, with 5 bases left in between. There are 13 residues in the CDR3. The V gene's germline CDR1 is KGHSH and CDR2 LQKENI. Original methodology: Reference gene primer amplification gave estimated nucleated cell counts. Sequencing used immunoSEQ multiplex PCR; TCRdb keeps in-frame clones, though not all of them. V, J and clone size derive from that table, while D and trimming were established from the DNA sequence. This repertoire shows 70,000 or so clones, around four fifths found once; its top ten account for around 9.6%. These data come from a study of blood T cell repertoires in COVID-19. At the level of the study: Samples of COVID-19 (acute and convalescent) were obtained from the United States, Italy and Spain. Nucleic acid was either cDNA or gDNA, and it came from T cells, B-cell-depleted T cells, or PBMCs.

This TCR was recovered from a human donor in a cohort sampled during active COVID-19. The V call is TRBV18, the J call TRBJ1-3, with D unresolved. The sample was peripheral blood. The CDR3 here is CASSISSGNTIYF. CDR3 in DNA: TGTGCCAGCTCAATATCCTCTGGAAACACCATATATTTT.